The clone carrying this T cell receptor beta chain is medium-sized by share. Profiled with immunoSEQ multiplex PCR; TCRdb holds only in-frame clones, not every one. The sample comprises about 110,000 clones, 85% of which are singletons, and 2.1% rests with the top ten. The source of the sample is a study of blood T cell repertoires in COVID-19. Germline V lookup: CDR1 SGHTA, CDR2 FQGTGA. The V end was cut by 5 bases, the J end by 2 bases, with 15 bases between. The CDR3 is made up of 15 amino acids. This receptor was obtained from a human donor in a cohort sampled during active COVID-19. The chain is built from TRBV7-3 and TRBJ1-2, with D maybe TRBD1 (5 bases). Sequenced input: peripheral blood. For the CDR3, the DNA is TGTGCCAGCAGCCCCTCGACAGACCAGAACTATGGCTACACCTTC. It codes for CASSPSTDQNYGYTF.